Given below is one T cell receptor (beta chain) in context. The same CDR3 also results from other DNA sequences found in this sample. The CDR3 totals 13 residues. V was pared by 4 bases and J by 8 bases, with 2 bases of the junction left unmatched. From germline, CDR1 is SNHLY and CDR2 FYNNEI. In the original analysis: Nucleated cell number was recorded as an estimate derived from reference gene primer amplification. Data came from immunoSEQ multiplex PCR; TCRdb stores just in-frame clones and leaves some out. V, J and clone size were drawn from that table, and D and trimming were deduced from the DNA. Of more than 60,000 clones listed, around 67% are singletons. The data are from a study of blood T cell repertoires in COVID-19. Study-level information: T cells, B-cell-depleted T cells, or PBMCs provided the cDNA or gDNA that served as material.

The chain carries TRBV2 and TRBJ1-4, with 9 bases that match TRBD1. The clonotype was recovered from a human donor with acute or convalescent COVID-19. The donor label of this sample is uncertain. Sequenced: peripheral blood. The CDR3, as DNA: TGTGCCAGCAGTGTGACAGGGGGGGAAAAACTGTTTTTT. It translates to CASSVTGGEKLFF.